This entry lists 16 T cell receptor beta chains sequenced from one sample in a study of shared clonotypes between healthy human individuals. Sequencing used immunoSEQ multiplex PCR; TCRdb keeps in-frame clones, though not all of them. The repertoire has about 2 million clones, roughly 94% of them found once; the top ten carry approximately 1.2%. CD45RO-negative cells were positively selected for CCR7, leaving out terminally differentiated effector memory CD45RA+ cells. Sequencing used naive CD8+ T cells sorted from blood. These receptors all come from a man aged 18 to 30 in good health.

The J gene is TRBJ1-4, the V gene TRBV4-1; no clear D gene. Germline CDR1 MGHRA, CDR2 YSYEKL. The CDR3 is made up of 15 amino acids. The V end lost 0 bases, the J end lost 5 bases, and 10 bases lay between the germline ends. CDR3 sequence (DNA): TGCGCCAGCAGCCAAGAGTCACAGATGAATGAAAAACTGTTTTTT. It encodes CASSQESQMNEKLFF.

The chain combines TRBV9 with TRBJ2-3; D not resolved. The CDR3 loop spans 13 amino acids. Trimming removed 0 bases at V and 7 bases at J, with 9 bases between. Germline-derived CDR1 and CDR2 are SGDLS and YYNGEE. The CDR3 DNA sequence: TGTGCCAGCAGCGTAGACGATGGAAATACGCAGTATTTT. As protein: CASSVDDGNTQYF.

To note about this clone: Distinct nucleotide sequences in the sample also encode this CDR3. The V and J genes are TRBV27 and TRBJ2-7, with 7 bases fitting TRBD1. The ends lost 0 bases at V and 4 bases at J; junction bases unmatched: 6. The germline V gene encodes CDR1 MNHEY and CDR2 SMNVEV (reference sequence). This CDR3 has 15 amino acids. The CDR3 region has the DNA TGTGCCAGCAGTTTATCTGGCAGGGGGAATTACGAGCAGTACTTC. Its protein is CASSLSGRGNYEQYF.

This rearrangement joins TRBV30 to TRBJ1-2, with D uncertain. Germline-derived CDR1 and CDR2 are GTSNPN and SVGIG (reference sequence). The V and J ends lost 5 bases and 3 bases respectively, with 13 bases between them. The CDR3 runs to 13 residues. This chain's CDR3 is CAWGTPLDYGYTF. Here the CDR3 DNA reads TGTGCCTGGGGCACCCCTCTGGACTATGGCTACACCTTC.

The chain couples TRBV5-4 to TRBJ2-3; 7 positions agree with TRBD1. Germline values: CDR1 SGHNT, CDR2 YYREEE (reference sequence). J was trimmed by 4 bases and V by 3 bases; bases with no gene match: 8. The CDR3 covers 15 residues. This CDR3 reads CASSSDRDTADTQYF. Written as DNA, the CDR3 is TGTGCCAGCAGCTCCGACAGGGATACGGCAGATACGCAGTATTTT.

V and J are TRBV9 and TRBJ2-1; 10 bases map to TRBD2. Trimming at V came to 4 bases and at J to 3 bases, leaving 10 bases not matched to a gene. The CDR3 sequence is 17 residues long. Germline V gene sequence: CDR1 SGDLS, CDR2 YYNGEE. This chain's CDR3 is CASSPLAGVRDYNEQFF. The CDR3 DNA follows: TGTGCCAGCAGCCCCCTAGCGGGAGTCAGGGACTACAATGAGCAGTTCTTC. The complete variable domain, with remaining parts taken from reference TRBV9 and TRBJ2-1, reads DSGVTQTPKHLITATGQRVTLRCSPRSGDLSVYWYQQSLDQGLQFLIQYYNGEERAKGNILERFSAQQFPDLHSELNLSSLELGDSALYFCASSPLAGVRDYNEQFFGPGTRLTVL.

The chain combines TRBV6-5 with TRBJ2-1; D may be TRBD2 (6 bases). The V end was cut by 7 bases, the J end by 2 bases, with 15 bases between. The germline V gene has CDR1 MNHEY and CDR2 SVGAGI. CDR3 size: 15 residues. CDR3 DNA: TGTGCCAGCACCCTCGACGGGAGTGCCTACAATGAGCAGTTCTTC. It yields the protein CASTLDGSAYNEQFF.

As regards this clone: Other nucleotide sequences from this sample produce the same CDR3. The rearrangement uses TRBV9 and TRBJ2-6; D is undetermined. This CDR3 has 14 residues. Trimming left V 2 bases short and J 0 bases short, with 3 bases between. Germline V gene sequence: CDR1 SGDLS, CDR2 YYNGEE. The CDR3 spells CASSVDSGANVLTF. The CDR3 nucleotides are TGTGCCAGCAGCGTCGACTCTGGGGCCAACGTCCTGACTTTC.

V is TRBV5-4 and J is TRBJ1-6; D gene unclear. Trimming pared 4 bases from V and 7 bases from J, leaving 6 bases between. Germline values: CDR1 SGHNT, CDR2 YYREEE (reference sequence). The CDR3 loop spans 12 amino acids. This chain's CDR3 is CASSPSNSPLHF. The CDR3 coding sequence is TGTGCCAGCAGCCCTTCCAATTCACCCCTCCACTTT.

J is TRBJ1-2 and V is TRBV11-1; no clear D gene. The germline V gene has CDR1 SGHAT and CDR2 FQDESV (reference sequence). Trimming removed 0 bases from V and 13 bases from J, with 15 bases in between. The CDR3 is 13 residues long. The CDR3 spells CASSLAEEETTTF. In nucleotides, the CDR3 is TGTGCCAGCAGCTTAGCGGAGGAGGAGACTACCACCTTC.

V and J are TRBV28 and TRBJ1-1; no reliable D call. The V gene's germline CDR1 is MDHEN and CDR2 SYDVKM. There are 14 residues in the CDR3. Trimming pared 7 bases from V and 0 bases from J, leaving 12 bases between. Written as DNA, the CDR3 is TGTGCCAGCACCCCCCCGGGCATGAACACTGAAGCTTTCTTT. Protein: CASTPPGMNTEAFF.

The rearrangement joins TRBV7-8 to TRBJ1-1; D gene unclear. V lost 0 bases to trimming and J lost 1 base, with 15 bases between them. The CDR3 length is 17 residues. The germline gives CDR1 SGHVS, CDR2 FQNEAQ. This chain's CDR3 is CASSLALEGRENTEAFF. In nucleotides, the CDR3 is TGTGCCAGCAGCTTAGCGCTCGAGGGCAGAGAGAACACTGAAGCTTTCTTT.

This sequence joins TRBV4-1 and TRBJ2-3; 8 bases are a match to TRBD2. Unmatched junction bases numbered 20, after V lost 4 bases and J lost 5 bases. This CDR3 region has 19 residues. Germline V CDR1 and CDR2: MGHRA, YSYEKL. The CDR3 DNA is TGCGCCAGCAGCCCCTCTGATCTGGGCGGGGGGCTACCATTAGATACGCAGTATTTT. The encoded protein is CASSPSDLGGGLPLDTQYF.

The rearrangement uses TRBV5-1 and TRBJ2-7; D is uncertain. Germline values: CDR1 SGHRS, CDR2 YFSETQ. Trimming pared 0 bases from V and 2 bases from J, leaving 9 bases between. The CDR3 totals 14 residues. CDR3 residues: CASSLDFTAYEQYF. CDR3 coding DNA: TGCGCCAGCAGCTTGGACTTCACAGCCTACGAGCAGTACTTC.

The rearrangement links TRBV9 to TRBJ2-3; TRBD2 matches 11 bases. The junction had 6 bases not matched to a gene; V was cut back by 4 bases and J by 2 bases. This CDR3 region has 16 residues. CDR1 SGDLS and CDR2 YYNGEE come from the germline V gene. The CDR3 DNA reads as TGTGCCAGCAGCTTAGGGACTAGCGGCCACACAGATACGCAGTATTTT. This translates into CASSLGTSGHTDTQYF.

This chain joins TRBV2 and TRBJ2-4; D is uncertain. Germline V CDR1 and CDR2: SNHLY, FYNNEI. V lost 3 bases, J lost 5 bases, and 5 bases lay in between. CDR3 length: 12 amino acids. The CDR3 DNA is TGTGCCAGCAGTGACGACGAAAACATTCAGTACTTC. It codes for CASSDDENIQYF.